This T cell receptor (beta chain) was sequenced during a study of blood T cell repertoires in COVID-19. Trimming took 5 bases from V and 2 from J, leaving 13 bases between them. CDR3 length equals 15 residues. Germline values: CDR1 MNHEY, CDR2 SVGAGI. TCRdb's table, derived via immunoSEQ multiplex PCR, lists solely in-frame clones and lacks some. The sample yields fewer than 400,000 clones, around 85% seen once. The chain uses TRBV6-5 and TRBJ1-3, with D maybe TRBD1 (5 bases). The sequenced material came from peripheral blood. This receptor was identified in a woman between 18 and 29 years old with acute or convalescent COVID-19. CDR3 sequence: CASSPFREAGNTIYF. For the CDR3, the DNA is TGTGCCAGCAGTCCTTTCAGGGAGGCTGGAAACACCATATATTTT.